The T cell receptor beta chain under discussion was sequenced for a study of siplizumab effects on memory and regulatory T cells. The CDR3 totals 15 residues. Germline values: CDR1 KGHSH, CDR2 LQKENI. Between the trimmed V and J ends, which lost 6 bases and 3 bases, there was a span of 18 bases. Some clones are missing from TCRdb's copy, which holds only in-frame ones; the method was immunoSEQ multiplex PCR. The table has roughly 100,000 clones, over 90% seen once. The rearrangement uses TRBV18 and TRBJ2-7; possible D gene TRBD1, 5 bases. The sequence came from a human donor in good health. Sequenced input: Tregs sorted from blood. CDR3 DNA: TGTGCCAGCTCGCAAACTCCGACAGTCAACTACGAGCAGTACTTC. It translates to CASSQTPTVNYEQYF.